This T cell receptor beta chain was sequenced in a study of beta chain features in type 1 diabetes. This clone was counted only a few times. Expressed TCRB transcripts got sequenced, as all isolated RNA was reverse transcribed. Method: immunoSEQ multiplex PCR; TCRdb's copy keeps in-frame clones and lacks some. The sample lists about 350,000 clones; 15% to 20% were seen once. The CDR3 extends over 13 amino acids. Germline V gives CDR1 SGHRS, CDR2 YFSETQ. After removal of 7 bases from V and 4 bases from J, the junction contained 6 bases not matched to a gene. This TCR came from a young woman in good health. Sample: naive CD4+ T cells from blood. This chain uses TRBV5-1 with TRBJ1-2; 8 nucleotides match TRBD1. The CDR3 nucleotides are TGCGCCAGCGACCCCGGGACAGGCTATGGCTACACCTTC. Translated, it gives CASDPGTGYGYTF.